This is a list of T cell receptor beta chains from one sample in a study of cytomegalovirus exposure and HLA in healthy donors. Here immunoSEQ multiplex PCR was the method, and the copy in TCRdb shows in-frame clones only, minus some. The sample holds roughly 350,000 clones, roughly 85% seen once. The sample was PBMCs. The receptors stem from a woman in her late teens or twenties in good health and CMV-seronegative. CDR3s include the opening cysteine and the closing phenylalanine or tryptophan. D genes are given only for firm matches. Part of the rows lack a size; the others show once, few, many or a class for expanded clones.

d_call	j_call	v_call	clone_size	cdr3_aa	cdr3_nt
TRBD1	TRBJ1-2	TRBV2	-	CASMGDRERSSTGYTF	TGTGCCAGCATGGGGGACAGGGAGCGGTCTTCTACTGGCTACACCTTC
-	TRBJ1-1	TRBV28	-	CASSARGQDAFF	TGTGCCAGCAGCGCTCGGGGACAAGACGCTTTCTTT
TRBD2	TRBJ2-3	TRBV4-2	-	CASSQDRGLAGLVDTQYF	TGTGCCAGCAGCCAAGATCGTGGACTAGCGGGTTTGGTAGATACGCAGTATTTT
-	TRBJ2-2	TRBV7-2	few	CASSQLGITGELFF	TGTGCCAGCAGCCAGCTCGGGATTACCGGGGAGCTGTTTTTT
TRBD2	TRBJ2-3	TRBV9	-	CASSEGLAGPADTQYF	TGTGCCAGCAGCGAGGGACTAGCGGGGCCCGCGGATACGCAGTATTTT
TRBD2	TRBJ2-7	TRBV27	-	CASSLASGNYEQYF	TGTGCCAGCAGTTTGGCTAGCGGGAACTACGAGCAGTACTTC
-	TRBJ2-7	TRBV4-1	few	CASSQSVTVEYEQYF	TGCGCCAGCAGCCAATCTGTGACAGTCGAATACGAGCAGTACTTC
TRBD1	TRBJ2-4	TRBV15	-	CATSRGTGGTKNIQYF	TGTGCCACCAGCAGGGGGACAGGGGGGACCAAAAACATTCAGTACTTC
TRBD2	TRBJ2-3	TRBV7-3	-	CASSSGLAGVTDTQYF	TGTGCCAGCAGCTCTGGACTAGCGGGAGTAACAGATACGCAGTATTTT
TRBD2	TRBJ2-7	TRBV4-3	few	CASSQDSSGLSYEQYF	TGCGCCAGCAGCCAAGATTCTAGCGGGTTGTCCTACGAGCAGTACTTC
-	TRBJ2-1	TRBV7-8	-	CASSLAAGLEQFF	TGTGCCAGCAGCTTAGCGGCCGGGTTGGAGCAGTTCTTC
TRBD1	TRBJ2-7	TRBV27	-	CASSPRTGPYEQYF	TGTGCCAGCAGTCCCCGGACAGGCCCCTACGAGCAGTACTTC
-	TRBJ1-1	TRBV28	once	CASSSSAGGRAEAFF	TGTGCCAGCAGTTCCTCCGCAGGAGGACGAGCTGAAGCTTTCTTT